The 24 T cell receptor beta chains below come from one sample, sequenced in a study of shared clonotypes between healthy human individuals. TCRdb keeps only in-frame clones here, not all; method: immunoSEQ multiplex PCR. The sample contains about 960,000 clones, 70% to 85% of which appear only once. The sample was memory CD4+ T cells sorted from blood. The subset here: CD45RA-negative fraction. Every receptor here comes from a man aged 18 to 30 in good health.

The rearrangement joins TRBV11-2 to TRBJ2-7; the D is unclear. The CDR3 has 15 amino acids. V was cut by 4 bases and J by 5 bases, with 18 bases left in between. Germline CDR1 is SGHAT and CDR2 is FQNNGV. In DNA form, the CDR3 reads TGTGCCAGCAGCTCGAACTCCTTGGGCATCCACGAGCAGTACTTC. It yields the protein CASSSNSLGIHEQYF.

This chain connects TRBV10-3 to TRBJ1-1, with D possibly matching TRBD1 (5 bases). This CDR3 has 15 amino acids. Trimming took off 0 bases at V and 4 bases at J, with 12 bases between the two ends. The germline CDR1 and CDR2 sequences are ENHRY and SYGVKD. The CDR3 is CAISESWGGVTEAFF. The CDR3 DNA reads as TGTGCCATCAGTGAGTCGTGGGGAGGGGTCACTGAAGCTTTCTTT.

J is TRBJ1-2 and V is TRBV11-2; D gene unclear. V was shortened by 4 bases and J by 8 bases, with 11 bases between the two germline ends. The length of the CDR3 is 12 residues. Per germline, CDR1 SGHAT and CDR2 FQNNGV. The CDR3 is CASSSAGVGYTF. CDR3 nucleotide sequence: TGTGCCAGCAGCTCCGCCGGAGTGGGCTACACCTTC.

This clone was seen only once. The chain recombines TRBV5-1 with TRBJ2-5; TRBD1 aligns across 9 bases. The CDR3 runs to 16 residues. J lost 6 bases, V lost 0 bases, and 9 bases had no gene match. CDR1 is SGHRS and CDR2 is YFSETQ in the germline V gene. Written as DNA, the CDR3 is TGCGCCAGCAGCTTGGCCGTGGGGGGACAGGGCCAGACCCAGTACTTC. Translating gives CASSLAVGGQGQTQYF.

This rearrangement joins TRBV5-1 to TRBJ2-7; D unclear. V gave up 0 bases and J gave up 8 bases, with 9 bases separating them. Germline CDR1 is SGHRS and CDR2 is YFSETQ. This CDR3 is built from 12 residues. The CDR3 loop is CASSLAGEKQYF. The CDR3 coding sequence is TGCGCCAGCAGCTTGGCGGGCGAAAAGCAGTACTTC.

DNA for the CDR3: TGTGCCAGCAGTGGTGTGATGGAGACCCAGTACTTC. This encodes CASSGVMETQYF. The gene calls are TRBV2 and TRBJ2-5; D is unresolved. V was trimmed by 4 bases and J by 5 bases, leaving 8 bases between them. Germline CDR1 reads SNHLY; CDR2 reads FYNNEI. This CDR3 is built from 12 residues.

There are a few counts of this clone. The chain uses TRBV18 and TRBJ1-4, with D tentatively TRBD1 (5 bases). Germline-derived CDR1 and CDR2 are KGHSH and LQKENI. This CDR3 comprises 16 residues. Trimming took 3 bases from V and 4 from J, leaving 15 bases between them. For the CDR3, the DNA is TGTGCCAGCTCACCCCAACGGGGGGGGGTTAATGAAAAACTGTTTTTT. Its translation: CASSPQRGGVNEKLFF.

CDR3 in DNA: TGTGCCAGCAGTTTGGCGCGGCCAACTAATGAAAAACTGTTTTTT. This gives the protein CASSLARPTNEKLFF. The chain joins TRBV28 to TRBJ1-4; no clear D. V was clipped by 3 bases and J by 0 bases, with 8 bases between them. This CDR3 contains 15 residues. Germline V gene lookup returns CDR1 MDHEN and CDR2 SYDVKM. Looking up the rest from reference TRBV28 and TRBJ1-4 gives the full variable domain: DVKVTQSSRYLVKRTGEKVFLECVQDMDHENMFWYRQDPGLGLRLIYFSYDVKMKEKGDIPEGYSVSREKKERFSLILESASTNQTSMYLCASSLARPTNEKLFFGSGTQLSVL.

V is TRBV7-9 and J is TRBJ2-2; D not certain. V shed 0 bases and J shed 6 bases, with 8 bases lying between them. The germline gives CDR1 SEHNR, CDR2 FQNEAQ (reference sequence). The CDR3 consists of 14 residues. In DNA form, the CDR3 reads TGTGCCAGCAGCTTAGCGCCTAGATCCGGGGAGCTGTTTTTT. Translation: CASSLAPRSGELFF.

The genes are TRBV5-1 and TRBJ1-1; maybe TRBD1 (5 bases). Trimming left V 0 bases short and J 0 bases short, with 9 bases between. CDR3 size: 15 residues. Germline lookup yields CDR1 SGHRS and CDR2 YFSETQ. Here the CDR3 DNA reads TGCGCCAGCAGCTTGGCAGGGAATGTGAACACTGAAGCTTTCTTT. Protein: CASSLAGNVNTEAFF.

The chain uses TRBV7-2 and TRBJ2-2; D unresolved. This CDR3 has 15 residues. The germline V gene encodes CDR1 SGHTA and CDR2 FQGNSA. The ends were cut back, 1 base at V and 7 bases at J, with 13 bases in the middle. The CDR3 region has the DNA TGTGCCAGCAGCTTAGGGTTAGGGCTGGGCGGGGAGCTGTTTTTT. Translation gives CASSLGLGLGGELFF. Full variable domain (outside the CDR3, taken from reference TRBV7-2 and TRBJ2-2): GAGVSQSPSNKVTEKGKDVELRCDPISGHTALYWYRQSLGQGLEFLIYFQGNSAPDKSGLPSDRFSAERTGGSVSTLTIQRTQQEDSAVYLCASSLGLGLGGELFFGEGSRLTVL.

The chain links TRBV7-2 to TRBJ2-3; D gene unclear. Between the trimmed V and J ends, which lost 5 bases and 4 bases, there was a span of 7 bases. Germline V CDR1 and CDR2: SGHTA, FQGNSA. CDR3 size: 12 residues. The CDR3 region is CASSPRADTQYF. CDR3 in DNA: TGTGCCAGCAGCCCCAGAGCAGATACGCAGTATTTT.

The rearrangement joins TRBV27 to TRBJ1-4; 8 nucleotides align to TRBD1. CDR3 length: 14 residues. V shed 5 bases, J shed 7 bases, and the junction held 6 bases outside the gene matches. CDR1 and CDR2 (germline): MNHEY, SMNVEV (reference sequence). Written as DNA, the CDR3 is TGTGCCAGCAGTCCCAGGGGGCCTAGTGAAAAACTGTTTTTT. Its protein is CASSPRGPSEKLFF. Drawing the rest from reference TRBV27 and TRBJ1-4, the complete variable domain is EAQVTQNPRYLITVTGKKLTVTCSQNMNHEYMSWYRQDPGLGLRQIYYSMNVEVTDKGDVPEGYKVSRKEKRNFPLILESPSPNQTSLYFCASSPRGPSEKLFFGSGTQLSVL.

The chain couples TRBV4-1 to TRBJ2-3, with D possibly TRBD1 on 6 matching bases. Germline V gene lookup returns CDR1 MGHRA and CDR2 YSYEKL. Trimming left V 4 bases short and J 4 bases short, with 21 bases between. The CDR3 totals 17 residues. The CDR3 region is CASSRVPPSDRSDTQYF. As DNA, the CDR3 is TGCGCCAGCAGCCGGGTTCCCCCGTCTGACAGGTCAGATACGCAGTATTTT.

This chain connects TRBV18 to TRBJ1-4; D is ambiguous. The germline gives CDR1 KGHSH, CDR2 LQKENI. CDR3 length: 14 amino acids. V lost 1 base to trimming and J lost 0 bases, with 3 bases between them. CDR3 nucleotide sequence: TGTGCCAGCTCACCACAGGCAACTAATGAAAAACTGTTTTTT. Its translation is CASSPQATNEKLFF.

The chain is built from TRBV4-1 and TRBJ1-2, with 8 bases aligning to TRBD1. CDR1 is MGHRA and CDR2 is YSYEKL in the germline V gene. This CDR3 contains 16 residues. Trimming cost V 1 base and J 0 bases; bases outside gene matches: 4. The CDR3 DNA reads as TGCGCCAGCAGCCAAGGAGGACAGGGCTCTAACTATGGCTACACCTTC. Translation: CASSQGGQGSNYGYTF.

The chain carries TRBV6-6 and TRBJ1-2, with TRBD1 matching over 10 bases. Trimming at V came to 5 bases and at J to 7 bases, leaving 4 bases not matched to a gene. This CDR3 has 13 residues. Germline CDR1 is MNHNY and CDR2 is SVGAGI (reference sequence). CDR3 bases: TGTGCCAGCAGTCCCGGACAGGGGGGTGGCTACACCTTC. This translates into CASSPGQGGGYTF.

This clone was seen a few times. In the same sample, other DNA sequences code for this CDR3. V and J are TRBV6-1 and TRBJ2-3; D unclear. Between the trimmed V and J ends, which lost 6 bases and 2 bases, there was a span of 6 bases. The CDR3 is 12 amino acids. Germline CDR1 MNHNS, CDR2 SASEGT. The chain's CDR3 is CASSGSTDTQYF. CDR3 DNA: TGTGCCAGCAGCGGATCCACAGATACGCAGTATTTT.

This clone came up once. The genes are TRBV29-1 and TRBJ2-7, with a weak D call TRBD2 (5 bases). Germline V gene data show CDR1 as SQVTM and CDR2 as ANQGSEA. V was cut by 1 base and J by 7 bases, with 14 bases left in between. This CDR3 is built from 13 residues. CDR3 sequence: CSVEGFQPGEQYF. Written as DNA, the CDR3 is TGCAGCGTTGAAGGTTTTCAGCCGGGGGAGCAGTACTTC.

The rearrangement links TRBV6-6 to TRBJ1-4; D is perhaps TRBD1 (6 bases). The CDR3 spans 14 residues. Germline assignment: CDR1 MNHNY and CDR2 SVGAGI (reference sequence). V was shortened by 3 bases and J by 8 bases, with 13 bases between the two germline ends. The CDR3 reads CASSYGGAGEKLFF. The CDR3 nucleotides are TGTGCCAGCAGTTATGGGGGCGCGGGGGAAAAACTGTTTTTT.

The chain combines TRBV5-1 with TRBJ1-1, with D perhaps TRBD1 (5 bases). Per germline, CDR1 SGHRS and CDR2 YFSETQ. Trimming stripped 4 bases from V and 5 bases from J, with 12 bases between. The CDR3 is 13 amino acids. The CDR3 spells CASSPGVGTEAFF. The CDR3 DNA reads TGCGCCAGCAGCCCGGGGGTGGGAACTGAAGCTTTCTTT.

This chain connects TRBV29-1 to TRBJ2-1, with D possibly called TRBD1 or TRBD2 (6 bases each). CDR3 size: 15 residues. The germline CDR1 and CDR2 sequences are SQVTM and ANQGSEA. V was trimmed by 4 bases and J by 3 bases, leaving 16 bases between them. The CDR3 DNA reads TGCAGCGTTGTACGAGGGGGGCGACTCTACAATGAGCAGTTCTTC. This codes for CSVVRGGRLYNEQFF.

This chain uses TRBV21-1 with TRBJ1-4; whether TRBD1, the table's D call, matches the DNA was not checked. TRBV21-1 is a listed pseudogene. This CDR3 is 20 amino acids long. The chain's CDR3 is CASSKNPGTGEGATNEKLFF. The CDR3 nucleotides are TGTGCCAGCAGCAAAAACCCCGGGACAGGGGAAGGCGCAACTAATGAAAAACTGTTTTTT.

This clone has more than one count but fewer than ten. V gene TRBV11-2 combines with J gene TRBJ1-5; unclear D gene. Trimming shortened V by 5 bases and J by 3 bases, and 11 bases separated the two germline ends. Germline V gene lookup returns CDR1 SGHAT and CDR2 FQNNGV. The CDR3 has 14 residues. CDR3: CASSLGVNNQPQHF. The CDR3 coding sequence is TGTGCCAGCAGCCTAGGCGTAAACAATCAGCCCCAGCATTTT. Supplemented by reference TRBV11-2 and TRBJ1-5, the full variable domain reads EAGVAQSPRYKIIEKRQSVAFWCNPISGHATLYWYQQILGQGPKLLIQFQNNGVVDDSQLPKDRFSAERLKGVDSTLKIQPAKLEDSAVYLCASSLGVNNQPQHFGDGTRLSIL.